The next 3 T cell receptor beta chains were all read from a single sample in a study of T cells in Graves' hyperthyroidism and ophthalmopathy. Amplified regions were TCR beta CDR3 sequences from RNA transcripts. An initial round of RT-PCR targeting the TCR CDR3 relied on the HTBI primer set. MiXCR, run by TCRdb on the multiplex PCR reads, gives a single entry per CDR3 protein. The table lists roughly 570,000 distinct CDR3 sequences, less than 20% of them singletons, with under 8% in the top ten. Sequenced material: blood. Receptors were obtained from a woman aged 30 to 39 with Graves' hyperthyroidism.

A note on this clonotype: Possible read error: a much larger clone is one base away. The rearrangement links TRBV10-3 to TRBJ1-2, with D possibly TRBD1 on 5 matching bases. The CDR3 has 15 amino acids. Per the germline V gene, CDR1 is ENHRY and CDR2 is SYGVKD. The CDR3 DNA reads TGTGCCTTCAGTGATTCGGGACGGGCTAACTATGGCTACACCTTC. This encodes CAFSDSGRANYGYTF.

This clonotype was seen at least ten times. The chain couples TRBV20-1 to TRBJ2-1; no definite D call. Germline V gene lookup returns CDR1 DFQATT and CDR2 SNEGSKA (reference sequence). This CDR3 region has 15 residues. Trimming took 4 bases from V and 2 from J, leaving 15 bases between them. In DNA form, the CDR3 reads TGCAGTGCTAAAGTCTCCGGTGCCCCCTACAATGAGCAGTTCTTC. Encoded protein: CSAKVSGAPYNEQFF.

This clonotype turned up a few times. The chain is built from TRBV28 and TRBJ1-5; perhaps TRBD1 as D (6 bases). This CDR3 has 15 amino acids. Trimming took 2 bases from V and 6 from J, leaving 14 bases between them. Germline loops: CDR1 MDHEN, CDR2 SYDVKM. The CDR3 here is CASSLISGVRQPQHF. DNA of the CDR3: TGTGCCAGCAGTTTAATTTCAGGGGTGCGTCAGCCCCAGCATTTT.